One and the same sample provided the 25 T cell receptor beta chains below, sequenced in a study of identical twins. TCRdb reprocessed the 5' RACE reads with MiXCR, giving one entry per CDR3 protein. The sample has fewer than 650,000 distinct CDR3 sequences, approximately 10% seen once. Separately, the same data were catalogued under a study of yellow fever vaccine responses in identical twins.

Sequenced material: PBMCs. These receptors were obtained from a woman aged 18 to 35 in good health.

This clonotype was detected a few times. This chain joins TRBV6-5 and TRBJ1-2; 8 positions agree with TRBD1. This CDR3 has 13 residues. The junction had 6 bases not matched to a gene; V was cut back by 4 bases and J by 8 bases. CDR1 is MNHEY, CDR2 SVGAGI, per germline. CDR3 region: CASSSAGGGGYTF. For the CDR3, the DNA is TGTGCCAGCAGTTCTGCAGGGGGCGGCGGCTACACCTTC.

This clonotype appeared many times. The V call is TRBV12-3 or TRBV12-4, the J call TRBJ2-2, with a tentative D call TRBD2 (6 bases). V lost 2 bases to trimming and J lost 0 bases, with 13 bases between them. There are 17 residues in the CDR3. The CDR3: CASSLLFSGANTGELFF. CDR3 DNA sequence: TGTGCCAGCAGTTTACTCTTTAGCGGAGCGAACACCGGGGAGCTGTTTTTT.

V usage is TRBV3-1 and J usage is TRBJ2-7, with 13 bases aligning to TRBD2. After removal of 5 bases from V and 0 bases from J, the junction contained 10 bases not matched to a gene. The CDR3 covers 18 residues. The germline V gene encodes CDR1 LGHDT and CDR2 YNNKEL (reference sequence). The CDR3 DNA is TGTGCCAGCAGCTGTGGGACTAGCGGGATAGGGAACTCCTACGAGCAGTACTTC. This encodes CASSCGTSGIGNSYEQYF.

This clonotype was seen repeatedly, ten times or more. This chain uses TRBV6-5 with TRBJ2-7; weak D call: TRBD1 (6 bases). The CDR3 length is 12 residues. Germline CDR1 reads MNHEY; CDR2 reads SVGAGI. V gave up 4 bases and J gave up 5 bases, with 9 bases separating them. DNA of the CDR3: TGTGCCAGCAGTTTCCAGGGGAACGAGCAGTACTTC. Its protein is CASSFQGNEQYF.

This clonotype was detected only a few times. CDR3 sequence: CASNSQGARDQPQHF. The CDR3 coding sequence is TGTGCCAGCAATTCACAGGGGGCGCGGGATCAGCCCCAGCATTTT. V and J are TRBV12-3 or TRBV12-4 and TRBJ1-5, with TRBD1 identical over 9 bases. Trimming took 7 bases from V and 5 from J; bases not matched to a gene: 9. The CDR3 is 15 amino acids.

At least ten counts were recorded for this clonotype. The chain is built from TRBV25-1 and TRBJ2-7, with TRBD2 matching 7 bases. The trim removed 6 bases at V and 3 bases at J, leaving 5 bases unmatched. From germline, CDR1 is MGHDK and CDR2 SYGVNS. This CDR3 comprises 13 residues. The CDR3 is CASRPGGVYEQYF. The CDR3 DNA reads TGTGCCAGCAGGCCGGGGGGAGTCTACGAGCAGTACTTC.

The rearrangement joins TRBV30 to TRBJ2-1; D possibly uses TRBD1 or TRBD2 (5 bases each). Trimming removed 0 bases from V and 7 bases from J, with 16 bases in between. The CDR3 contains 15 residues. The germline gives CDR1 GTSNPN, CDR2 SVGIG (reference sequence). CDR3 bases: TGTGCCTGGAGTGTCCAAACCGGGACCAGTAATGAGCAGTTCTTC. This sequence encodes CAWSVQTGTSNEQFF. The full variable domain, with the rest looked up from reference TRBV30 and TRBJ2-1, is SQTIHQWPATLVQPVGSPLSLECTVEGTSNPNLYWYRQAAGRGLQLLFYSVGIGQISSEVPQNLSASRPQDRQFILSSKKLLLSDSGFYLCAWSVQTGTSNEQFFGPGTRLTVL.

This chain links TRBV6-1 with TRBJ2-1, with D perhaps TRBD2 (7 bases). CDR3 size: 16 residues. V gave up 5 bases and J gave up 4 bases, with 18 bases separating them. Germline CDR1 reads MNHNS; CDR2 reads SASEGT. The CDR3 region has the DNA TGTGCCAGCAGTCCCCTCCCGGGGGGCATTTACAATGAGCAGTTCTTC. This sequence encodes CASSPLPGGIYNEQFF.

V and J are TRBV20-1 and TRBJ2-3; D unresolved. This CDR3 region has 16 residues. V shed 3 bases and J shed 1 base, with 17 bases lying between them. Per germline, CDR1 DFQATT and CDR2 SNEGSKA (reference sequence). CDR3 sequence reads: CSASDPGAEGTDTQYF. For the CDR3, the DNA is TGCAGTGCTAGTGACCCTGGCGCCGAGGGCACAGATACGCAGTATTTT.

This clonotype has at least ten counts. The chain carries TRBV20-1 and TRBJ1-1, with D perhaps TRBD1 (5 bases). V lost 5 bases and J 1 base, leaving 8 bases between the germline ends. The germline CDR1 and CDR2 sequences are DFQATT and SNEGSKA (reference sequence). There are 12 residues in the CDR3. CDR3 nucleotide sequence: TGCAGTGCTCCTCAGGGGAACACTGAAGCTTTCTTT. Amino acids: CSAPQGNTEAFF.

The chain has TRBV5-1 and TRBJ2-7; no firm D call. Germline V gene data show CDR1 as SGHRS and CDR2 as YFSETQ. With 0 bases removed from V and 4 bases from J, the gap between germline ends came to 14 bases. The CDR3 runs 15 residues. As DNA, the CDR3 is TGCGCCAGCAGCTTGGACAGACGCCTACTATACGAGCAGTACTTC. Translation: CASSLDRRLLYEQYF.

V usage is TRBV7-2 and J usage is TRBJ2-7; D is unclear. V dropped 5 bases and J dropped 4 bases, with 12 bases sitting between them. The CDR3 loop spans 13 amino acids. Germline-derived CDR1 and CDR2 are SGHTA and FQGNSA. Here the CDR3 reads CASSTEWGYEQYF. In DNA, the CDR3 is TGTGCCAGCAGCACAGAATGGGGTTACGAGCAGTACTTC.

In this sample, this clonotype turned up a few times. The chain carries TRBV20-1 and TRBJ2-7; 9 positions match TRBD2. J was trimmed by 4 bases and V by 0 bases; bases with no gene match: 1. Per germline, CDR1 DFQATT and CDR2 SNEGSKA (reference sequence). There are 13 residues in the CDR3. CDR3 bases: TGCAGTGCTAGAGAGGGACTAGCTTACGAGCAGTACTTC. It specifies CSAREGLAYEQYF.

The chain carries TRBV6-1 and TRBJ2-2, with unresolved D. Per the germline V gene, CDR1 is MNHNS and CDR2 is SASEGT. V dropped 10 bases and J dropped 3 bases, with 12 bases sitting between them. The CDR3 consists of 13 residues. This chain's CDR3 is CAIPDGHTGELFF. Here the CDR3 DNA reads TGTGCCATACCGGACGGACACACCGGGGAGCTGTTTTTT.

In its sample, this clonotype was seen many times. The V gene is TRBV5-1, the J gene TRBJ2-1; either TRBD1 or TRBD2 may supply D (6 bases each). This CDR3 contains 15 residues. Deletions cut 0 bases from V and 3 bases from J, with 10 bases between. The germline V gene encodes CDR1 SGHRS and CDR2 YFSETQ. DNA of the CDR3: TGCGCCAGCAGCTTGGTGGAGGGGGACTACAATGAGCAGTTCTTC. Amino acids: CASSLVEGDYNEQFF.

In this sample, this clonotype turned up many times. This rearrangement joins TRBV12-3 or TRBV12-4 to TRBJ2-4; the match to TRBD1 covers 7 bases. The trim removed 3 bases at V and 0 bases at J, leaving 5 bases unmatched. The CDR3 extends over 16 amino acids. The CDR3 nucleotides read TGTGCCAGCAGTTTCGACAGGGTAAAAGCCAAAAACATTCAGTACTTC. Translating it yields CASSFDRVKAKNIQYF.

The J gene is TRBJ2-7, the V gene TRBV19; 7 nucleotides agree with TRBD1. CDR1 LNHDA and CDR2 SQIVND come from the germline V gene (reference sequence). The CDR3 spans 14 residues. V shed 2 bases and J 6 bases; nucleotides not matched to a gene: 7. CDR3 loop: CASSINRRGLEQYF. The CDR3 DNA sequence: TGTGCCAGTAGTATAAACCGAAGGGGGCTCGAGCAGTACTTC.

This clonotype was counted many times. The rearrangement links TRBV29-1 to TRBJ2-1; D unclear. This CDR3 spans 16 amino acids. Looked up from germline, CDR1 is SQVTM and CDR2 is ANQGSEA. The V end lost 0 bases, the J end lost 0 bases, and 12 bases lay between the germline ends. CDR3 nucleotides: TGCAGCGTTGAAGACCCTACTGCTAGCTCCTACAATGAGCAGTTCTTC. This encodes CSVEDPTASSYNEQFF.

This clonotype was picked up a small number of times. The chain uses TRBV29-1 and TRBJ1-2; D is perhaps TRBD1 (5 bases). Germline loops: CDR1 SQVTM, CDR2 ANQGSEA. Trimming removed 5 bases from V and 3 bases from J, with 19 bases in between. This CDR3 region has 15 residues. The CDR3 coding sequence is TGCAGCGTTTCGGGCCGCCGGGACGGTGACTATGGCTACACCTTC. This sequence encodes CSVSGRRDGDYGYTF.

This clonotype was counted a few times. This chain links TRBV19 with TRBJ2-7; 7 bases are shared with TRBD1. Germline V gene data show CDR1 as LNHDA and CDR2 as SQIVND (reference sequence). V trimming: 2 bases; J trimming: 2 bases; junction bases outside the gene matches: 6. The CDR3 is 15 amino acids. The CDR3 DNA is TGTGCCAGTAGTATATATTCTGGGACAGCCTACGAGCAGTACTTC. It translates to CASSIYSGTAYEQYF. Looking up the rest from reference TRBV19 and TRBJ2-7 gives the full variable domain: DGGITQSPKYLFRKEGQNVTLSCEQNLNHDAMYWYRQDPGQGLRLIYYSQIVNDFQKGDIAEGYSVSREKKESFPLTVTSAQKNPTAFYLCASSIYSGTAYEQYFGPGTRLTVT.

The chain links TRBV29-1 to TRBJ2-3; the match to TRBD2 covers 10 bases. The CDR3 length is 16 residues. The trim removed 1 base at V and 2 bases at J, leaving 6 bases unmatched. The V gene's germline CDR1 is SQVTM and CDR2 ANQGSEA. CDR3 residues: CSVEGRTSGPTDTQYF. CDR3 in DNA: TGCAGCGTTGAAGGGAGGACTAGCGGACCCACAGATACGCAGTATTTT.

This clonotype occurred a few times. This chain connects TRBV10-3 to TRBJ1-1, with D unclear. The ends were cut back, 11 bases at V and 0 bases at J, with 16 bases in the middle. Germline loops: CDR1 ENHRY, CDR2 SYGVKD. This CDR3 contains 14 residues. Written as DNA, the CDR3 is TGTGCCGTACGAGGGAGTACCATGAACACTGAAGCTTTCTTT. This codes for CAVRGSTMNTEAFF.

The rearrangement links TRBV6-2 or TRBV6-3 to TRBJ2-5; perhaps TRBD2 as D (5 bases). This CDR3 has 17 residues. V was cut by 0 bases and J by 2 bases, with 16 bases left in between. The germline V gene encodes CDR1 MNHEY and CDR2 SVGEGT. CDR3 loop: CASSYSIMGRRQETQYF. The CDR3 DNA follows: TGTGCCAGCAGTTACTCGATAATGGGGAGAAGGCAAGAGACCCAGTACTTC.

This clonotype showed up just a few times. The V and J genes are TRBV7-8 and TRBJ2-7, with D possibly being TRBD1 (6 bases). The germline V gene encodes CDR1 SGHVS and CDR2 FQNEAQ. The CDR3 is 15 amino acids. The V end lost 4 bases, the J end lost 3 bases, and 16 bases lay between the germline ends. Written as DNA, the CDR3 is TGTGCCAGCAGCTCCCCCAGGGGACCGATCTACGAGCAGTACTTC. Residues: CASSSPRGPIYEQYF. Full variable domain (outside the CDR3, taken from reference TRBV7-8 and TRBJ2-7): GAGVSQSPRYKVAKRGQDVALRCDPISGHVSLFWYQQALGQGPEFLTYFQNEAQLDKSGLPSDRFFAERPEGSVSTLKIQRTQQEDSAVYLCASSSPRGPIYEQYFGPGTRLTVT.

This clonotype appeared a few times. This chain connects TRBV2 to TRBJ2-5; D is possibly TRBD1 (6 bases). Germline V gene lookup returns CDR1 SNHLY and CDR2 FYNNEI. The CDR3 sequence is 14 residues long. With 6 bases removed from V and 2 bases from J, the gap between germline ends came to 13 bases. CDR3 bases: TGTGCCAGCAGCGAAACAGGGAGACAAGAGACCCAGTACTTC. Translating gives CASSETGRQETQYF.